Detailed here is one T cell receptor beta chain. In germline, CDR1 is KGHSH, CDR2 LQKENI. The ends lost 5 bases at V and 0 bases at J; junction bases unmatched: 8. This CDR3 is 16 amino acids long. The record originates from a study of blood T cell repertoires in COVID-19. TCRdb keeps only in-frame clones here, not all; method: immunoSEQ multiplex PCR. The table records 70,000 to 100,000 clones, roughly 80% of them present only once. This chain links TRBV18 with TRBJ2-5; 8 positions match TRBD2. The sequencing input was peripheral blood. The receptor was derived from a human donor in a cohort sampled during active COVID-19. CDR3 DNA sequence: TGTGCCAGCTCAGCACTAGCGGTGCAGTACCAAGAGACCCAGTACTTC. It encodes CASSALAVQYQETQYF.